This is a list of T cell receptor beta chains from one sample in a study of blood T cell repertoires in COVID-19. Using immunoSEQ multiplex PCR, the repertoire was profiled, and TCRdb retains in-frame clones only, with some absent. The table lists around 160,000 clones, approximately 86% of them singletons. Sequenced material: PBMCs or T cells enriched from blood (not recorded which). These TCRs come from a woman aged 40 to 50 who had been exposed to COVID-19. Each CDR3 is given without its conserved first and last residue.

>TRBV15
ATSATGGPRLYGYT
>TRBV6-5
ASSPRTGGYGYT
>TRBV7-6
ASSLLAENTEAF
>TRBV6-5
ASSYSRQSNYGYT
>TRBV11-2
ASSLVGHNTGELF
>TRBV6-5
ASRNRQAQETQY
>TRBV10-3
AISGAGTGTNQPQH
>TRBV18
ASSPTSLYFGGTAGNTIY
>TRBV7-7
ASSNAGQGARETQY
>TRBV6-6
ASSYSTGQHAYEQY
>TRBV28
ASTLGGTGNTGELF
>TRBV2
ASSPMDRGGETQY
>TRBV6-1
ASSEMSAGGNEQF
>TRBV18
ASSPRGNTEAF
>TRBV7-9
ASSLALAGGPHNEQY
>TRBV4-3
ASSQEGRGQGYYGYT
>TRBV27
ASKDRGLGTEAF
>TRBV6-4
ASRIAVRDGELF
>TRBV27
ASSLSGQGGYT
>TRBV6-5
ASNLDRKNTEAF
>TRBV20-1
SALRGDTQY
>TRBV3-1/TRBV3-2
ASSPYASGTGVEAF
>TRBV5-1
ASSPKGAQNTEAF
>TRBV27
ASRQGLSNQPQH
>TRBV5-6
ASSLSQGADTQY
>TRBV11-2
ASSPGQGIMNTEAF
>TRBV11-2
ASSSHSSGANVLT
>TRBV28
ASNTGAGANVLT
>TRBV28
ASSSPGQYNPGANVLT
>TRBV6-4
ASSDLGLADNNEQF
>TRBV6-5
ASSYGGGSNQPQH
>TRBV25-1
ASSGPDSYSGNTIY
>TRBV10-2
ASREGGGSYEQY
>TRBV3-1/TRBV3-2
ASSQGRGTEAF
>TRBV18
ASSFSRDIEAF
>TRBV4-3
ASSPVSGSSGNTIY
>TRBV29-1
RPRGPEQY
>TRBV4-3
ASSQGLRYEQY